Each of the 20 T cell receptor beta chains below was sequenced from the same sample in a study of beta chain features in type 1 diabetes. Expressed TCRB transcripts were sequenced after all isolated RNA was converted to cDNA. The protocol was immunoSEQ multiplex PCR, while the TCRdb copy is restricted to in-frame clones and leaves out a portion. The sample includes around 26,000 clones, 68% of them seen just once. Notes on the study in general: Type 1 diabetes patients had TCRB CDR3s that were shorter (moderately but significantly so) in all four CD4+ subsets.

These receptors' antigens are unknown. Input material: stem cell memory CD4+ T cells from blood. The receptors derive from a middle-aged woman with type 1 diabetes.

The chain employs TRBV6-5 and TRBJ1-2; D may be TRBD1 (6 bases). CDR3 length equals 14 residues. Trimming stripped 7 bases from V and 1 base from J, with 13 bases between. CDR1 and CDR2 (germline): MNHEY, SVGAGI. The DNA of the CDR3 is TGTGCCAGCACCAGGGGTCCATTTAACTATGGCTACACCTTC. Encoded protein: CASTRGPFNYGYTF.

This rearrangement joins TRBV18 to TRBJ1-1; 7 bases fit TRBD1. Losses at the gene ends were 3 bases for V and 6 bases for J; bases not matched to a gene: 13. Germline V CDR1 and CDR2: KGHSH, LQKENI. CDR3 length equals 16 residues. The CDR3 spells CASSPTTGERWAEAFF. In DNA form, the CDR3 reads TGTGCCAGCTCACCTACTACAGGGGAGCGGTGGGCTGAAGCTTTCTTT. The full variable domain, its missing parts supplied by reference TRBV18 and TRBJ1-1, is NAGVMQNPRHLVRRRGQEARLRCSPMKGHSHVYWYRQLPEEGLKFMVYLQKENIIDESGMPKERFSAEFPKEGPSILRIQQVVRGDSAAYFCASSPTTGERWAEAFFGQGTRLTVV.

J is TRBJ2-6 and V is TRBV28, with D possibly being TRBD2 (6 bases). This CDR3 contains 17 residues. Looked up from germline, CDR1 is MDHEN and CDR2 is SYDVKM. Trimming left V 6 bases short and J 2 bases short, with 17 bases between. As DNA, the CDR3 is TGTGCCAGCAGGGGGGGTGACGGCCCGGCTGGGGCCAACGTCCTGACTTTC. This sequence encodes CASRGGDGPAGANVLTF.

The gene calls are TRBV14 and TRBJ2-3, with TRBD2 matching 7 bases. Trimming took 0 bases from V and 1 from J; bases not matched to a gene: 1. There are 15 residues in the CDR3. The germline CDR1 and CDR2 sequences are SGHDN and FVKESK. The CDR3 region has the DNA TGTGCCAGCAGCCAAGAAACTAGCGGCACAGATACGCAGTATTTT. Its protein product is CASSQETSGTDTQYF.

The rearrangement joins TRBV19 to TRBJ2-1; 10 bases match TRBD2. Germline lookup yields CDR1 LNHDA and CDR2 SQIVND (reference sequence). V trimming: 5 bases; J trimming: 9 bases; junction bases outside the gene matches: 7. The CDR3 runs to 14 residues. The chain's CDR3 is CASSANLAGGEQFF. In nucleotides, the CDR3 is TGTGCCAGTAGTGCGAACTTAGCGGGAGGTGAGCAGTTCTTC. The full variable domain, completed using reference TRBV19 and TRBJ2-1, is DGGITQSPKYLFRKEGQNVTLSCEQNLNHDAMYWYRQDPGQGLRLIYYSQIVNDFQKGDIAEGYSVSREKKESFPLTVTSAQKNPTAFYLCASSANLAGGEQFFGPGTRLTVL.

This chain joins TRBV28 and TRBJ2-2; D uncertain. Trimming removed 3 bases from V and 4 bases from J, with 6 bases in between. Germline V lookup: CDR1 MDHEN, CDR2 SYDVKM. The CDR3 length is 13 residues. The CDR3 loop reads CASSFRPTGELFF. CDR3 DNA: TGTGCCAGCAGTTTCCGTCCCACCGGGGAGCTGTTTTTT.

This clone was seen just once. The V gene is TRBV7-3, the J gene TRBJ2-1; perhaps TRBD1 as D (6 bases). Germline lookup yields CDR1 SGHTA and CDR2 FQGTGA. V was shortened by 5 bases and J by 0 bases, with 11 bases between the two germline ends. The CDR3 is 15 residues long. CDR3 sequence: CASSPQGSSYNEQFF. Written as DNA, the CDR3 is TGTGCCAGCAGCCCGCAGGGGAGCTCCTACAATGAGCAGTTCTTC.

This chain uses TRBV6-5 with TRBJ2-7; 7 bases are shared with TRBD1. Germline trimming cut 6 bases from V and 3 bases from J; bases unmatched to any gene: 8. This CDR3 region has 14 residues. The germline V gene has CDR1 MNHEY and CDR2 SVGAGI. CDR3 region: CASSQGQPVYEQYF. CDR3 in DNA: TGTGCCAGCAGCCAGGGACAGCCGGTCTACGAGCAGTACTTC.

V and J are TRBV4-3 and TRBJ1-3; 7 bases are shared with TRBD1. This CDR3 has 14 amino acids. In germline, CDR1 is LGHNA, CDR2 YSLEER. Trimming cost V 7 bases and J 2 bases; bases outside gene matches: 5. CDR3 sequence reads: CASNNRGPGNTIYF. The CDR3, as DNA: TGCGCCAGCAATAACAGGGGCCCTGGAAACACCATATATTTT.

The genes are TRBV10-3 and TRBJ2-7; 9 nucleotides agree with TRBD1. Trimming at V came to 4 bases and at J to 5 bases, leaving 3 bases not matched to a gene. The CDR3 loop spans 13 amino acids. CDR1 is ENHRY and CDR2 is SYGVKD in the germline V gene. CDR3 nucleotide sequence: TGTGCCATCAGTGTGGGACAGGGAAACGAGCAGTACTTC. Protein product: CAISVGQGNEQYF.

This chain uses TRBV28 with TRBJ2-2, with 7 bases that match TRBD2. J gave up 1 base and V 8 bases, and 4 bases lay outside the gene matches. The CDR3 is 14 residues long. Per germline, CDR1 MDHEN and CDR2 SYDVKM. Here the CDR3 DNA reads TGTGCCAGCCTTAGCGGGTGGAACACCGGGGAGCTGTTTTTT. Encoded protein: CASLSGWNTGELFF.

This rearrangement joins TRBV5-4 to TRBJ2-4; 7 bases align to TRBD1. Trimming cost V 2 bases and J 0 bases; bases outside gene matches: 5. Germline V lookup: CDR1 SGHNT, CDR2 YYREEE (reference sequence). The CDR3 has 16 residues. The CDR3 is CASSLDRVGAKNIQYF. CDR3 nucleotides: TGTGCCAGCAGCTTAGACAGGGTAGGAGCCAAAAACATTCAGTACTTC.

The rearrangement joins TRBV6-6 to TRBJ1-5; D unresolved. CDR3 size: 16 residues. CDR1 is MNHNY and CDR2 is SVGAGI in the germline V gene (reference sequence). V shed 5 bases and J shed 0 bases, with 14 bases lying between them. Written as DNA, the CDR3 is TGTGCCAGCAGTCCTCGGGGAGGCACTAGCAATCAGCCCCAGCATTTT. This translates into CASSPRGGTSNQPQHF.

The chain is built from TRBV7-2 and TRBJ1-1; 9 bases are a match to TRBD1. V was pared by 5 bases and J by 11 bases, with 6 bases of the junction left unmatched. The CDR3 contains 12 residues. Per the germline V gene, CDR1 is SGHTA and CDR2 is FQGNSA. CDR3 in amino acids: CASSPGTGRAFF. The CDR3 DNA reads TGTGCCAGCAGCCCAGGGACAGGGCGGGCTTTCTTT. Drawing the rest from reference TRBV7-2 and TRBJ1-1, the complete variable domain is GAGVSQSPSNKVTEKGKDVELRCDPISGHTALYWYRQSLGQGLEFLIYFQGNSAPDKSGLPSDRFSAERTGGSVSTLTIQRTQQEDSAVYLCASSPGTGRAFFGQGTRLTVV.

The genes are TRBV10-3 and TRBJ2-7; 8 bases map to TRBD1. Looked up from germline, CDR1 is ENHRY and CDR2 is SYGVKD. V lost 3 bases to trimming and J lost 0 bases; unmatched junction nucleotides: 4. There are 15 residues in the CDR3. As DNA, the CDR3 is TGTGCCATCAGTGACCCGGGACAGGACTCCTACGAGCAGTACTTC. Translated, it gives CAISDPGQDSYEQYF.

The chain uses TRBV7-2 and TRBJ2-5, with TRBD1 matching over 7 bases. The germline V gene encodes CDR1 SGHTA and CDR2 FQGNSA. V dropped 5 bases and J dropped 3; count of bases not matched to a gene: 12. The CDR3 is 16 residues long. The CDR3 nucleotides are TGTGCCAGCAGCCAGCCGGGTATGACAGGGAAAGAGACCCAGTACTTC. Protein product: CASSQPGMTGKETQYF.

The chain employs TRBV2 and TRBJ2-1; 9 bases align to TRBD2. J gave up 9 bases and V 4 bases, and 10 bases lay outside the gene matches. Germline CDR1 SNHLY, CDR2 FYNNEI. The CDR3 extends over 15 amino acids. The CDR3 nucleotides are TGTGCCAGCAGTGCCAGGCTAGCGGGGTCCGCTGAGCAGTTCTTC. It encodes CASSARLAGSAEQFF. Full variable domain (outside the CDR3, taken from reference TRBV2 and TRBJ2-1): EPEVTQTPSHQVTQMGQEVILRCVPISNHLYFYWYRQILGQKVEFLVSFYNNEISEKSEIFDDQFSVERPDGSNFTLKIRSTKLEDSAMYFCASSARLAGSAEQFFGPGTRLTVL.

V is TRBV2 and J is TRBJ1-1; tentatively, D is TRBD1 (5 bases). Germline lookup yields CDR1 SNHLY and CDR2 FYNNEI. This CDR3 has 12 amino acids. Trimming stripped 6 bases from V and 4 bases from J, with 9 bases between. The CDR3 region is CASSREVTEAFF. The CDR3 DNA sequence: TGTGCCAGCAGCAGGGAAGTCACTGAAGCTTTCTTT.

A few counts support this clone. The rearrangement links TRBV18 to TRBJ2-1, with TRBD1 as a possible D gene (5 bases). The V and J ends lost 0 bases and 10 bases respectively, with 10 bases between them. This CDR3 contains 13 residues. CDR1 is KGHSH, CDR2 LQKENI, per germline. CDR3 loop: CASSPPGRTEQFF. The DNA for the CDR3 is TGTGCCAGCTCACCACCTGGAAGGACAGAGCAGTTCTTC.

The V call is TRBV7-3, the J call TRBJ1-6; TRBD1 agrees at 9 bases. V shed 2 bases, J shed 6 bases, and the junction held 2 bases outside the gene matches. CDR3 length equals 15 residues. The germline CDR1 and CDR2 sequences are SGHTA and FQGTGA. CDR3 region: CASSLGTGTNSPLHF. The CDR3, as DNA: TGTGCCAGCAGCTTAGGGACAGGGACTAATTCACCCCTCCACTTT.